A selection of T cell receptor beta chains follows, all from one sample in a study of radiation and T cells in renal cell carcinoma. The protocol was immunoSEQ multiplex PCR, while the TCRdb copy is restricted to in-frame clones and leaves out a portion. The sample carries about 90,000 clones, just under 85% recorded once. The source material was blood, sampled from a patient whose treatment included radiotherapy and nephrectomy. The receptor set was obtained from a man in his fifties with renal cell carcinoma. CDR3s include the opening cysteine and the closing phenylalanine or tryptophan. The D gene is left open where the match is weak. A clone size is listed for some rows: how often the clone was seen (once, few, many), or a class if it is expanded.

D gene	clone size	V gene	J gene	CDR3 DNA	CDR3 protein
TRBD1	-	TRBV25-1	TRBJ1-5	TGTGCCAGCAGTTTGACAGGGGTTAAGCCCCAGCATTTT	CASSLTGVKPQHF
-	-	TRBV21-1	TRBJ2-1	TGTGCCAGCAGCACCCGCTATGAGCAGTTCTTC	CASSTRYEQFF
-	-	TRBV9	TRBJ1-1	TGTGCCAGCAGCGTGTCCTTGGGGGGGTCCACTGAAGCTTTCTTT	CASSVSLGGSTEAFF
-	-	TRBV27	TRBJ1-2	TGTGCCAGCAGTTTAGCGGGAGACGGCGGCTATGGCTACACCTTC	CASSLAGDGGYGYTF
TRBD1	-	TRBV19	TRBJ1-2	TGTGCCAGTACCGCCCATGACAGGGGAGGCTACACCTTC	CASTAHDRGGYTF
-	once	TRBV7-8	TRBJ1-2	TGTGCCAGCAGCTTAATGCTGGAGGATGGCTACACCTTC	CASSLMLEDGYTF
TRBD1	-	TRBV9	TRBJ2-1	TGTGCCAGCAGCCCTCGGGACAGGGGAGGGAATGAGCAGTTCTTC	CASSPRDRGGNEQFF
TRBD1	-	TRBV30	TRBJ2-7	TGTGCCTGGGCCAGGGACAGGGGGCGGGAGCAGTACTTC	CAWARDRGREQYF
-	-	TRBV6-5	TRBJ2-1	TGTGCCAGCAGTTACGCCCAGCCTTACAATGAGCAGTTCTTC	CASSYAQPYNEQFF
TRBD1	-	TRBV27	TRBJ2-2	TGTGCCAGCCTACCGGGACAGGGGAACACCGGGGAGCTGTTTTTT	CASLPGQGNTGELFF
-	-	TRBV15	TRBJ1-4	TGTGCCACAGGGGAAAATGAAAAACTGTTTTTT	CATGENEKLFF
-	-	TRBV11-2	TRBJ2-7	TGTGCCAGCAGCTTAGGACTACCCGACTCCTACGAGCAGTACTTC	CASSLGLPDSYEQYF
TRBD1	-	TRBV11-1	TRBJ2-7	TGTGCCAGCAGCCGGACAGGCAGTGCCTACGAGCAGTACTTC	CASSRTGSAYEQYF
-	-	TRBV18	TRBJ2-7	TGTGCCAGCTCACCTCCACAACCGGGCGTCTACGAGCAGTACTTC	CASSPPQPGVYEQYF
TRBD1	once	TRBV18	TRBJ2-1	TGTGCCAGCTCACCGGGACAGGGAATCAATGAGCAGTTCTTC	CASSPGQGINEQFF
-	-	TRBV11-3	TRBJ2-6	TGTGCCAGCAGCTTATCATCTGGGGCCAACGTCCTGACTTTC	CASSLSSGANVLTF
-	-	TRBV2	TRBJ2-7	TGTGCCAGCAGTGATTGGGGGCGGACCAGTTCCTACGAGCAGTACTTC	CASSDWGRTSSYEQYF
-	-	TRBV5-1	TRBJ1-2	TGCGCCAGCAGCTTGGAAAGGGGGAGGAATTATGGCTACACCTTC	CASSLERGRNYGYTF
-	-	TRBV7-3	TRBJ2-2	TGTGCCAGCTCCTCGGGTGCCCGCACCGGGGAGCTGTTTTTT	CASSSGARTGELFF
TRBD2	-	TRBV27	TRBJ2-5	TGTGCCAGCAGACTAGCGGGAGCAACCAAGGGGGAGACCCAGTACTTC	CASRLAGATKGETQYF
TRBD1	-	TRBV9	TRBJ2-7	TGTGCCAGCAGCGTAGCGACAGGGACCTACGAGCAGTACTTC	CASSVATGTYEQYF
-	-	TRBV7-2	TRBJ1-3	TGTGCCAGCAGCTTAAAAACCGGGGGAAACACCATATATTTT	CASSLKTGGNTIYF
-	-	TRBV6-5	TRBJ1-1	TGTGCCAGCAGTACCCTGGGGCGGGGCGCTGAAGCTTTCTTT	CASSTLGRGAEAFF
TRBD1	-	TRBV4-1	TRBJ1-5	TGCGCCAGCAGCCAAGATTACAGGGGGCGATCGGGCCAGCCCCAGCATTTT	CASSQDYRGRSGQPQHF
TRBD1	-	TRBV6-6	TRBJ2-4	TGTGCCAGCAGTTATGCCGGGACAGGGGAAAACATTCAGTACTTC	CASSYAGTGENIQYF
-	-	TRBV5-1	TRBJ1-6	TGCGCCAGCAGCTTGGCGGGAGCCTATAATTCACCCCTCCACTTT	CASSLAGAYNSPLHF
TRBD2	-	TRBV5-4	TRBJ2-7	TGTGCCAGCAGCTTAGCGGGAGGGCCTGTCGAGCAGTACTTC	CASSLAGGPVEQYF
TRBD1	-	TRBV27	TRBJ2-7	TGTGCCAGCAGACTACATTGGGACAGGGCTTACGAGCAGTACTTC	CASRLHWDRAYEQYF
-	-	TRBV19	TRBJ2-2	TGTGCCAGTACCCTTTGGGGGGCGACGAGTACCGGGGAGCTGTTTTTT	CASTLWGATSTGELFF
-	-	TRBV11-2	TRBJ2-5	TGTGCCAGCAGCCTAATACAAGAGACCCAGTACTTC	CASSLIQETQYF
TRBD1	-	TRBV2	TRBJ1-1	TGTGCCAGCAGTGAGACAGGGGGCCGGAACACTGAAGCTTTCTTT	CASSETGGRNTEAFF
-	-	TRBV10-3	TRBJ2-2	TGTGCCATCAGCCGAAACCCCCAGGAAACCGGGGAGCTGTTTTTT	CAISRNPQETGELFF
-	-	TRBV28	TRBJ2-7	TGTGCCAGCAGCCACTTCGACAGGGACTCTTTCTACGAGCAGTACTTC	CASSHFDRDSFYEQYF